A single sample gave rise to the 26 T cell receptor beta chains below, sequenced in a study of blood T cell repertoires in COVID-19. The data were produced by immunoSEQ multiplex PCR, yet TCRdb's version contains in-frame clones alone and is incomplete. The sample consists of 200,000 to 300,000 clones, roughly 82% of them appearing once. The material sequenced was peripheral blood. These receptors were obtained from a woman aged 70-85 years with acute or convalescent COVID-19.

The V and J genes are TRBV18 and TRBJ1-1; 7 nucleotides agree with TRBD1. V shed 2 bases, J shed 5 bases, and the junction held 8 bases outside the gene matches. There are 15 residues in the CDR3. Germline CDR1 and CDR2: KGHSH and LQKENI. CDR3 coding DNA: TGTGCCAGCTCACCAGGGGGACAGTCGGGGACTGAAGCTTTCTTT. Its protein product is CASSPGGQSGTEAFF.

Only a few counts were recorded for this clone. V is TRBV29-1 and J is TRBJ1-1; 7 bases fit TRBD1. CDR1 is SQVTM, CDR2 ANQGSEA, per germline. The CDR3 sequence is 12 residues long. V lost 6 bases, J lost 4 bases, and 5 bases stayed unmatched. CDR3: CSVYRGGTEAFF. As DNA, the CDR3 is TGCAGCGTGTACAGGGGCGGCACTGAAGCTTTCTTT.

The chain is built from TRBV7-2 and TRBJ2-1; 9 bases are a match to TRBD2. V gave up 1 base and J gave up 1 base; unmatched junction bases: 2. CDR1 and CDR2 from the germline V gene are SGHTA and FQGNSA. This CDR3 region has 16 residues. CDR3 coding DNA: TGTGCCAGCAGCTTAGTAGCGGGGGAGTCCTACAATGAGCAGTTCTTC. This encodes CASSLVAGESYNEQFF.

The V call is TRBV6-5, the J call TRBJ1-2; 8 bases agree with TRBD1. The J segment lost 3 bases and the V segment lost 0 bases, leaving 3 bases of the junction unmatched. CDR1 and CDR2 from the germline V gene are MNHEY and SVGAGI. The CDR3 sequence is 15 residues long. The DNA of the CDR3 is TGTGCCAGCAGTTACTCGACAGGGGAATACTATGGCTACACCTTC. Translation: CASSYSTGEYYGYTF.

V usage is TRBV23-1 and J usage is TRBJ1-5; D not certain. TRBV23-1 is known as an ORF, though its function is uncertain. This CDR3 region has 14 residues. The ends were cut back, 5 bases at V and 9 bases at J, with 17 bases in the middle. The DNA for the CDR3 is TGCGCCAGCAGTAACCACAAAGTACATCGGCCCCAGCATTTT. Translated: CASSNHKVHRPQHF.

The rearrangement joins TRBV6-6 to TRBJ1-5; D remains ambiguous. From germline, CDR1 is MNHNY and CDR2 SVGAGI (reference sequence). This CDR3 comprises 12 residues. V lost 1 base to trimming and J lost 11 bases, with 9 bases between them. The CDR3, as DNA: TGTGCCAGCAGTTACTTAGGTGCGGCCCAGCATTTT. It encodes CASSYLGAAQHF.

The rearrangement links TRBV29-1 to TRBJ2-7, with 7 bases aligning to TRBD1. Germline assignment: CDR1 SQVTM and CDR2 ANQGSEA. After removal of 6 bases from V and 2 bases from J, the junction contained 4 bases not matched to a gene. The length of the CDR3 is 12 residues. CDR3 nucleotides: TGCAGCGTGTGGGGACAGACCTACGAGCAGTACTTC. Protein product: CSVWGQTYEQYF.

In this sample, this clone turned up once. The chain links TRBV3-1 (or the pseudogene TRBV3-2) to TRBJ1-4; 7 nucleotides match TRBD1. The V segment lost 5 bases and the J segment 3 bases; nucleotides outside the gene matches: 6. The CDR3 runs to 15 residues. CDR1 LGHDT and CDR2 YNNKEL come from the germline V gene (reference sequence). The CDR3 DNA reads TGTGCCAGCAGCAATGGCGGGACAGCTAATGAAAAACTGTTTTTT. Its protein product is CASSNGGTANEKLFF.

This sequence joins TRBV11-1 and TRBJ1-2; 7 nucleotides match TRBD1. Trimming at V came to 5 bases and at J to 7 bases, leaving 10 bases not matched to a gene. CDR1 SGHAT and CDR2 FQDESV come from the germline V gene (reference sequence). The CDR3 consists of 14 residues. The CDR3 loop is CASSATDRAAGYTF. The CDR3 bases are TGTGCCAGCAGCGCTACCGACAGGGCGGCTGGCTACACCTTC.

V is TRBV6-6 and J is TRBJ2-2; D is unresolved. CDR3 size: 14 residues. Germline-derived CDR1 and CDR2 are MNHNY and SVGAGI (reference sequence). The germline V and J ends were trimmed by 2 bases and 3 bases, with 7 bases remaining between them. The CDR3 DNA reads TGTGCCAGCAGTTACGCAGAAGACACCGGGGAGCTGTTTTTT. This translates into CASSYAEDTGELFF.

This clone was observed a handful of times. V and J are TRBV6-6 and TRBJ1-2; 7 bases are a match to TRBD1. This CDR3 has 14 residues. V gave up 6 bases and J gave up 4 bases; unmatched junction bases: 8. CDR1 MNHNY and CDR2 SVGAGI come from the germline V gene (reference sequence). CDR3 sequence: CASSLDRAGYGYTF. CDR3 in DNA: TGTGCCAGCAGCTTAGACAGGGCTGGCTATGGCTACACCTTC.

For this clone: Since a much larger clone is just one base distant, this may be a read error. Other DNA sequences in this specimen translate into the identical CDR3. This chain connects TRBV2 to TRBJ1-5, with unresolved D. This CDR3 comprises 13 residues. Germline V gene data show CDR1 as SNHLY and CDR2 as FYNNEI. Trimming removed 5 bases from V and 0 bases from J, with 5 bases in between. CDR3 protein: CASSRDSNQPQHF. The CDR3 nucleotides are TGTGCCAGCAGTCGAGATAGCAATCAGCCCCAGCATTTT.

This chain joins TRBV11-2 and TRBJ1-2; D may be TRBD1 (5 bases). Trimming pared 5 bases from V and 7 bases from J, leaving 20 bases between. The CDR3 is 15 residues long. Per germline, CDR1 SGHAT and CDR2 FQNNGV. CDR3 in DNA: TGTGCCAGCAGCCCCACCTTGGGGGGGTACGCTGGCTACACCTTC. Residues: CASSPTLGGYAGYTF.

The J gene is TRBJ1-4, the V gene TRBV11-2, with D perhaps matching TRBD1 (5 bases). V was trimmed by 3 bases and J by 0 bases, leaving 11 bases between them. CDR3 length equals 16 residues. CDR1 SGHAT and CDR2 FQNNGV come from the germline V gene. This chain's CDR3 is CASSFTRGATNEKLFF. DNA for the CDR3: TGTGCCAGCAGCTTTACCCGGGGGGCAACTAATGAAAAACTGTTTTTT.

The gene calls are TRBV5-1 and TRBJ2-3; TRBD1 might be the D (6 bases). The CDR3 loop spans 14 amino acids. With 5 bases removed from V and 0 bases from J, the gap between germline ends came to 10 bases. Germline-derived CDR1 and CDR2 are SGHRS and YFSETQ. The CDR3 is CASRPGHSTDTQYF. The CDR3 DNA is TGCGCCAGCAGGCCGGGACACAGCACAGATACGCAGTATTTT.

This chain links TRBV2 with TRBJ2-2; the D gene is possibly TRBD1 (5 bases). The V gene lost 5 bases and the J gene lost 3 bases, with 10 bases spanning the gap. CDR3 length: 14 residues. Germline V gives CDR1 SNHLY, CDR2 FYNNEI. CDR3 nucleotide sequence: TGTGCCAGCAGTTCTTCAGGGCACACCGGGGAGCTGTTTTTT. This codes for CASSSSGHTGELFF. Together with reference TRBV2 and TRBJ2-2, the CDR3 gives the full variable domain: EPEVTQTPSHQVTQMGQEVILRCVPISNHLYFYWYRQILGQKVEFLVSFYNNEISEKSEIFDDQFSVERPDGSNFTLKIRSTKLEDSAMYFCASSSSGHTGELFFGEGSRLTVL.

On this clone: Other DNA sequences in the same sample also yield this CDR3. In DNA, the CDR3 is TGTGCCTGGAGTGTACAGGGAAATCAGCCCCAGCATTTT. This gives the protein CAWSVQGNQPQHF. This chain links TRBV30 with TRBJ1-5; possibly TRBD1 for D (6 bases). CDR1 and CDR2 (germline): GTSNPN, SVGIG (reference sequence). V was clipped by 0 bases and J by 4 bases, with 7 bases between them. The CDR3 has 13 amino acids.

The chain is built from TRBV10-3 and TRBJ2-1, with unresolved D. Trimming took 2 bases from V and 8 from J, leaving 4 bases between them. This CDR3 is built from 11 residues. Germline values: CDR1 ENHRY, CDR2 SYGVKD. CDR3 residues: CAISEQDEQFF. CDR3 in DNA: TGTGCCATCAGTGAGCAGGATGAGCAGTTCTTC.

V usage is TRBV5-8 and J usage is TRBJ2-5; 11 bases agree with TRBD1. With V trimmed by 6 bases and J by 4 bases, 5 bases remained unmatched. Germline V gene sequence: CDR1 SGHTS, CDR2 YDEGEE. CDR3 length: 14 amino acids. CDR3 region: CASNPGQGVETQYF. The CDR3 DNA reads TGTGCCAGCAACCCGGGACAGGGGGTAGAGACCCAGTACTTC.

V usage is TRBV27 and J usage is TRBJ1-6, with 9 bases aligning to TRBD1. The V gene end was trimmed by 2 bases and the J gene end by 6 bases; junction bases not matched to a gene: 8. The CDR3 has 17 amino acids. The germline CDR1 and CDR2 sequences are MNHEY and SMNVEV (reference sequence). The CDR3 sequence is CASSLRGQGVANSPLHF. In nucleotides, the CDR3 is TGTGCCAGCAGTTTAAGGGGACAGGGTGTCGCTAATTCACCCCTCCACTTT.

V gene TRBV7-2 combines with J gene TRBJ2-3; 8 nucleotides line up with TRBD2. CDR3 length: 16 amino acids. J lost 1 base, V lost 5 bases, and 8 bases had no gene match. Per the germline V gene, CDR1 is SGHTA and CDR2 is FQGNSA. Written as DNA, the CDR3 is TGTGCCAGCAGCCCCTTCTGGCGGGGGGGCACAGATACGCAGTATTTT. Translating gives CASSPFWRGGTDTQYF.

V gene TRBV6-5 combines with J gene TRBJ1-1; TRBD1 matches at 7 bases. After removal of 6 bases from V and 5 bases from J, the junction contained 12 bases not matched to a gene. The CDR3 has 15 residues. Per germline, CDR1 MNHEY and CDR2 SVGAGI. CDR3 sequence (DNA): TGTGCCAGCAGCCCCCTATTTACAGGGGTGACTGAAGCTTTCTTT. Protein: CASSPLFTGVTEAFF.

The chain carries TRBV5-6 and TRBJ2-4; no reliable D call. The V gene lost 0 bases and the J gene lost 10 bases, with 11 bases spanning the gap. The CDR3 extends over 13 amino acids. CDR1 SGHDT and CDR2 YYEEEE come from the germline V gene. CDR3 loop: CASSLDRRPIQYF. The CDR3 DNA reads as TGTGCCAGCAGCTTGGACAGACGGCCGATTCAGTACTTC.

This clone was found many times. This chain connects TRBV2 to TRBJ1-5; no clear D. V was shortened by 7 bases and J by 7 bases, with 23 bases between the two germline ends. The germline V gene has CDR1 SNHLY and CDR2 FYNNEI. CDR3 length: 16 amino acids. The CDR3 loop reads CASKLSLLGGRQPQHF. For the CDR3, the DNA is TGTGCCAGCAAATTGAGCTTGCTCGGTGGTCGCCAGCCCCAGCATTTT. Based on the CDR3 plus reference TRBV2 and TRBJ1-5, the full variable domain is EPEVTQTPSHQVTQMGQEVILRCVPISNHLYFYWYRQILGQKVEFLVSFYNNEISEKSEIFDDQFSVERPDGSNFTLKIRSTKLEDSAMYFCASKLSLLGGRQPQHFGDGTRLSIL.

This clone appeared once. This chain connects TRBV6-2 or TRBV6-3 to TRBJ1-2, with unresolved D. This CDR3 spans 12 amino acids. CDR1 and CDR2 (germline): MNHEY, SVGEGT. The V and J ends lost 2 bases and 8 bases respectively, with 9 bases between them. CDR3 DNA: TGTGCCAGCAGTTACGGGCAGGCGGGCTACACCTTC. Amino acid sequence: CASSYGQAGYTF.

Turning to this clone: Other DNA variants within this sample encode the same CDR3. The J gene is TRBJ2-5, the V gene TRBV29-1; TRBD2 is a possible D gene (6 bases). The CDR3 loop spans 12 amino acids. Trimming removed 3 bases from V and 4 bases from J, with 9 bases in between. Germline V gene sequence: CDR1 SQVTM, CDR2 ANQGSEA. Here the CDR3 DNA reads TGCAGCGTTGAGCAGGGAGGAGAGACCCAGTACTTC. Translating gives CSVEQGGETQYF.